The sequence of this T cell receptor beta chain was determined in a study of blood T cell repertoires in COVID-19. Measured with immunoSEQ multiplex PCR; TCRdb has only the in-frame clones, and not every one. The table records some 260,000 clones, just under 85% of them present only once. This CDR3 is 15 amino acids long. Germline V gene data show CDR1 as SGHRS and CDR2 as YFSETQ. V lost 2 bases, J lost 5 bases, and 6 bases stayed unmatched. Sequenced material: peripheral blood. The V call is TRBV5-1, the J call TRBJ1-5; 8 bases fit TRBD1. The clonotype was recovered from an elderly man with acute or convalescent COVID-19. The CDR3 nucleotides read TGCGCCAGCAGCTTAGGGGCAGGGGGCGATCAGCCCCAGCATTTT. Amino acid sequence: CASSLGAGGDQPQHF. Using reference TRBV5-1 and TRBJ1-5 for the parts outside the CDR3, the full variable domain is KAGVTQTPRYLIKTRGQQVTLSCSPISGHRSVSWYQQTPGQGLQFLFEYFSETQRNKGNFPGRFSGRQFSNSRSEMNVSTLELGDSALYLCASSLGAGGDQPQHFGDGTRLSIL.